This TCR beta chain was recorded in a study of cytomegalovirus exposure and HLA in healthy donors. The V and J ends lost 3 bases and 8 bases respectively, with 13 bases between them. The CDR3 has 12 residues. The V gene's germline CDR1 is SQVTM and CDR2 ANQGSEA. The primer mix had 60 Vbeta and 13 Jbeta primers. Method: immunoSEQ multiplex PCR; TCRdb's copy keeps in-frame clones and lacks some. The sample has over 150,000 clones; about 85% are singletons. The sample was PBMCs. The gene calls are TRBV29-1 and TRBJ1-2; D perhaps matches TRBD1 (5 bases). This clonotype originated in a man in his thirties or forties in good health and CMV-seropositive. In DNA form, the CDR3 reads TGCAGCGTTGATGGGGCCTTGAGAGGCTACACCTTC. Protein product: CSVDGALRGYTF. The whole variable domain, filled in from reference TRBV29-1 and TRBJ1-2, reads SAVISQKPSRDICQRGTSLTIQCQVDSQVTMMFWYRQQPGQSLTLIATANQGSEATYESGFVIDKFPISRPNLTFSTLTVSNMSPEDSSIYLCSVDGALRGYTFGSGTRLTVV.